A single sample is the source of the 21 T cell receptor beta chains below, sequenced in a study of T cells after yellow fever vaccination. One entry per CDR3 protein results from TCRdb running MiXCR on the 5' RACE reads. The sample holds fewer than 450,000 distinct CDR3 sequences, around 4.1% seen once. The sequencing here drew on PBMCs, taken 5 days after the yellow fever booster vaccination. The receptors shown here come from a young man who received the YFV17D yellow fever vaccine.

This clonotype came up many times. The chain's CDR3 is CSARDAYTF. The DNA of the CDR3 is TGCAGTGCTAGAGATGCCTACACCTTC. The genes are TRBV20-1 and TRBJ1-2; D ambiguous. CDR3 length: 9 amino acids. The germline V gene encodes CDR1 DFQATT and CDR2 SNEGSKA (reference sequence). V was pared by 0 bases and J by 10 bases, with 3 bases between.

This clonotype was seen many times. The chain employs TRBV18 and TRBJ1-1; D remains unclear. CDR3 size: 13 residues. Trimming removed 3 bases from V and 2 bases from J, with 7 bases in between. Germline CDR1 is KGHSH and CDR2 is LQKENI. CDR3 amino acids: CASSPSGNTEAFF. DNA of the CDR3: TGTGCCAGCTCACCTAGCGGTAACACTGAAGCTTTCTTT.

V gene TRBV5-5 combines with J gene TRBJ1-2; D is undetermined. V lost 0 bases to trimming and J lost 8 bases, with 17 bases between them. CDR1 SGHKS and CDR2 YYEKEE come from the germline V gene (reference sequence). CDR3 size: 15 residues. The CDR3 bases are TGTGCCAGCAGCTTGGATCCCAGTGGCCTCGGGGGCTACACCTTC. Its translation is CASSLDPSGLGGYTF.

The sample holds a few counts of this clonotype. The CDR3 DNA follows: TGTGCCAGCAGTTTATTGGCTAGTCAAGAGACCCAGTACTTC. Amino acid sequence: CASSLLASQETQYF. The rearrangement joins TRBV27 to TRBJ2-5; D gene unclear. Per the germline V gene, CDR1 is MNHEY and CDR2 is SMNVEV (reference sequence). Trimming took off 1 base at V and 2 bases at J, with 8 bases between the two ends. The CDR3 extends over 14 amino acids.

V usage is TRBV12-3 or TRBV12-4 and J usage is TRBJ2-2, with no clear D. V was clipped by 6 bases and J by 0 bases, with 5 bases between them. There are 13 residues in the CDR3. CDR3 sequence reads: CASRQSNTGELFF. The CDR3 DNA follows: TGTGCCAGCAGGCAGTCGAACACCGGGGAGCTGTTTTTT.

The J gene is TRBJ1-3, the V gene TRBV9, with D perhaps TRBD1 (5 bases). The CDR3 covers 14 residues. Trimming removed 0 bases at V and 3 bases at J, with 7 bases between. CDR1 is SGDLS, CDR2 YYNGEE, per germline. The CDR3 here is CASSVVDSGNTIYF. The CDR3 bases are TGTGCCAGCAGCGTAGTTGACAGTGGAAACACCATATATTTT. Using reference TRBV9 and TRBJ1-3 for the parts outside the CDR3, the full variable domain is DSGVTQTPKHLITATGQRVTLRCSPRSGDLSVYWYQQSLDQGLQFLIQYYNGEERAKGNILERFSAQQFPDLHSELNLSSLELGDSALYFCASSVVDSGNTIYFGEGSWLTVV.

The J gene is TRBJ1-6, the V gene TRBV5-1, with D possibly TRBD1 on 5 matching bases. There are 15 residues in the CDR3. CDR1 is SGHRS and CDR2 is YFSETQ in the germline V gene. The V gene lost 3 bases and the J gene lost 10 bases, with 17 bases spanning the gap. The CDR3 nucleotides read TGCGCCAGCAGCTCAATCGGGACGGGGCAATCACCCCTCCACTTT. Amino acid sequence: CASSSIGTGQSPLHF.

Remarks on this clonotype: Since the CDR3 does not end with the conserved phenylalanine or tryptophan, this likely comes from a read error. The chain uses TRBV7-2 and TRBJ2-3; D call uncertain. The germline gives CDR1 SGHTA, CDR2 FQGNSA. The germline V and J ends were trimmed by 2 bases and 1 base, with 7 bases remaining between them. The CDR3 covers 14 residues. CDR3 in amino acids: CASSLRLGTDTQYL. The CDR3 DNA sequence: TGTGCCAGCAGCTTAAGGTTGGGCACAGATACGCAGTATCTT.

This clonotype was counted at least ten times. The chain couples TRBV7-3 to TRBJ2-2; 7 bases are shared with TRBD2. This CDR3 has 16 residues. V was clipped by 2 bases and J by 5 bases; unmatched bases: 8. CDR1 SGHTA and CDR2 FQGTGA come from the germline V gene. The CDR3 DNA reads TGTGCCAGCAGCTTAGGGGCTAGCGGAGCTACCGGGGAGCTGTTTTTT. This translates into CASSLGASGATGELFF.

This sequence joins TRBV18 and TRBJ1-2; D is perhaps TRBD1 (5 bases). Germline lookup yields CDR1 KGHSH and CDR2 LQKENI. V lost 8 bases and J lost 4, with 17 bases in between. The CDR3 spans 14 residues. CDR3 residues: CASTPGEGSYGYTF. The DNA of the CDR3 is TGTGCCAGCACGCCCGGCGAGGGGAGCTATGGCTACACCTTC.

The table lists this clonotype with a few counts. J is TRBJ2-5 and V is TRBV12-3 or TRBV12-4; 7 bases map to TRBD1. The CDR3 has 13 amino acids. With V trimmed by 7 bases and J by 5 bases, 7 bases remained unmatched. CDR3 DNA: TGTGCCAGCACCACGACAGGGCTGGAGACCCAGTACTTC. It encodes CASTTTGLETQYF.

The CDR3: CASTRDRASTGELFF. CDR3 nucleotide sequence: TGTGCCAGCACCAGGGACAGGGCCTCCACCGGGGAGCTGTTTTTT. The genes are TRBV9 and TRBJ2-2, with TRBD1 matching 9 bases. Germline CDR1 is SGDLS and CDR2 is YYNGEE. CDR3 length equals 15 residues. Trimming took 6 bases from V and 4 from J; bases not matched to a gene: 7. Based on the CDR3 plus reference TRBV9 and TRBJ2-2, the full variable domain is DSGVTQTPKHLITATGQRVTLRCSPRSGDLSVYWYQQSLDQGLQFLIQYYNGEERAKGNILERFSAQQFPDLHSELNLSSLELGDSALYFCASTRDRASTGELFFGEGSRLTVL.

This clonotype has a count of ten or more. The CDR3 sequence: CASSWYTSQETQYF. In DNA, the CDR3 is TGTGCCAGCAGTTGGTACACCTCTCAAGAGACCCAGTACTTC. The rearrangement uses TRBV6-2 or TRBV6-3 and TRBJ2-5; D remains unclear. Trimming left V 4 bases short and J 2 bases short, with 11 bases between. CDR1 MNHEY and CDR2 SVGEGT come from the germline V gene. The CDR3 loop spans 14 amino acids.

The chain combines TRBV4-1 with TRBJ1-1; no clear D. Per germline, CDR1 MGHRA and CDR2 YSYEKL. The length of the CDR3 is 15 residues. V was clipped by 4 bases and J by 3 bases, with 15 bases between them. CDR3 sequence reads: CASSPQWGRDTEAFF. The CDR3, as DNA: TGCGCCAGCAGCCCTCAATGGGGTAGGGACACTGAAGCTTTCTTT.

The sample holds many counts of this clonotype. The chain employs TRBV6-5 and TRBJ1-5; TRBD1 is a possible D gene (5 bases). This CDR3 has 14 amino acids. In germline, CDR1 is MNHEY, CDR2 SVGAGI. Trimming removed 7 bases at V and 0 bases at J, with 10 bases between. For the CDR3, the DNA is TGTGCCAGCACGCAGACAGATAGCAATCAGCCCCAGCATTTT. Its protein is CASTQTDSNQPQHF.

V gene TRBV11-2 combines with J gene TRBJ2-3, with D uncertain. CDR3 size: 17 residues. Germline V CDR1 and CDR2: SGHAT, FQNNGV. The V and J ends lost 2 bases and 2 bases respectively, with 17 bases between them. The CDR3 nucleotides are TGTGCCAGCAGCTTATGGCCCCCGACCCACTTCACAGATACGCAGTATTTT. It codes for CASSLWPPTHFTDTQYF.

V gene TRBV7-2 combines with J gene TRBJ2-3; tentatively, D is TRBD1 (7 bases). The V gene's germline CDR1 is SGHTA and CDR2 FQGNSA. The V and J ends lost 0 bases and 3 bases respectively, with 13 bases between them. The CDR3 sequence is 16 residues long. CDR3 sequence reads: CASSLAATGRTDTQYF. The DNA of the CDR3 is TGTGCCAGCAGCTTAGCCGCGACAGGGAGGACAGATACGCAGTATTTT. Based on the CDR3 plus reference TRBV7-2 and TRBJ2-3, the full variable domain is GAGVSQSPSNKVTEKGKDVELRCDPISGHTALYWYRQSLGQGLEFLIYFQGNSAPDKSGLPSDRFSAERTGGSVSTLTIQRTQQEDSAVYLCASSLAATGRTDTQYFGPGTRLTVL.

The chain carries TRBV29-1 and TRBJ2-7, with D possibly TRBD1 on 5 matching bases. The CDR3 is 13 residues long. Looked up from germline, CDR1 is SQVTM and CDR2 is ANQGSEA. The germline V and J ends were trimmed by 3 bases and 3 bases, with 12 bases remaining between them. In DNA, the CDR3 is TGCAGCGTTGACGTACCCGACAGCTACGAGCAGTACGTC. Translating it yields CSVDVPDSYEQYV.

This clonotype has more than one count but fewer than ten. The chain joins TRBV21-1 to TRBJ1-5. TRBV21-1 is designated a pseudogene. CDR3 length: 16 amino acids. In DNA, the CDR3 is TGTGCCAGCAGCGAATGCCGGAAGCTCCGAAATCAGCCCCAGCATTTT. It specifies CASSECRKLRNQPQHF.

This clonotype was observed at least ten times. CDR3 loop: CASSFLSTWQGDGYTF. In DNA, the CDR3 is TGTGCCAGCAGTTTTCTCTCTACGTGGCAGGGAGATGGCTACACCTTC. This chain uses TRBV12-3 or TRBV12-4 with TRBJ1-2, with D perhaps matching TRBD1 (5 bases). The CDR3 loop spans 16 amino acids. The V end was cut by 3 bases, the J end by 6 bases, with 20 bases between.

This clonotype was counted at least ten times. The chain links TRBV5-1 to TRBJ1-1, with D perhaps TRBD1 (5 bases). This CDR3 is 16 amino acids long. CDR1 and CDR2 (germline): SGHRS, YFSETQ. Between the trimmed V and J ends, which lost 4 bases and 4 bases, there was a span of 20 bases. CDR3 DNA sequence: TGCGCCAGCAGCGCCGTCCCAACAGGAGGCGGCACTGAAGCTTTCTTT. This gives the protein CASSAVPTGGGTEAFF.